The 30 T cell receptor beta chains below come from one sample, sequenced in a study of control samples from healthy donors and cancer patients. Profiled with immunoSEQ multiplex PCR; TCRdb holds only in-frame clones, not every one. The sample has 150,000 to 200,000 clones, 90% to 95% seen once. Sequenced material: blood. Source of these receptors: a man aged 25 to 40 in good health.

A single count supports this clone. This chain joins TRBV25-1 and TRBJ1-2, with D unclear. CDR3 length: 13 amino acids. V gave up 3 bases and J gave up 7 bases, with 12 bases separating them. From germline, CDR1 is MGHDK and CDR2 SYGVNS. The CDR3 bases are TGTGCCAGCAGTGATCGTGGTAATGGTGGCTACACCTTC. Its translation is CASSDRGNGGYTF.

This chain uses TRBV11-2 with TRBJ1-2; D not resolved. Trimming shortened V by 5 bases and J by 9 bases, and 16 bases separated the two germline ends. Germline assignment: CDR1 SGHAT and CDR2 FQNNGV. CDR3 length equals 13 residues. This chain's CDR3 is CASSPDRGGSYTF. DNA for the CDR3: TGTGCCAGCAGCCCAGATCGGGGAGGTAGCTACACCTTC.

V gene TRBV2 combines with J gene TRBJ2-7; D call uncertain. The germline V gene has CDR1 SNHLY and CDR2 FYNNEI. V lost 1 base and J lost 4, with 11 bases in between. This CDR3 has 14 amino acids. CDR3 loop: CASSEVGLQYEQYF. The CDR3 nucleotides are TGTGCCAGCAGTGAAGTTGGCCTCCAGTACGAGCAGTACTTC.

The chain has TRBV15 and TRBJ2-1; D is perhaps TRBD2 (5 bases). This CDR3 is 13 amino acids long. V shed 5 bases and J shed 10 bases, with 15 bases lying between them. Germline CDR1 and CDR2: LNHNV and YYDKDF (reference sequence). The CDR3 reads CATSEGTFYEQFF. The CDR3 region has the DNA TGTGCCACCAGCGAGGGAACGTTTTACGAGCAGTTCTTC.

This clone was detected only once. V and J are TRBV19 and TRBJ1-5; D gene ambiguous. The CDR3 is 13 amino acids. Trimming took off 10 bases at V and 2 bases at J, with 12 bases between the two ends. CDR1 LNHDA and CDR2 SQIVND come from the germline V gene (reference sequence). CDR3 sequence: CATLQAGNQPQHF. The CDR3 coding sequence is TGTGCCACTCTTCAGGCTGGCAATCAGCCCCAGCATTTT.

There are a few counts of this clone. The chain combines TRBV5-1 with TRBJ2-6; 8 bases match TRBD1. The V and J ends lost 4 bases and 2 bases, in that order; junction bases with no gene match: 2. This CDR3 has 15 amino acids. Germline-derived CDR1 and CDR2 are SGHRS and YFSETQ. DNA of the CDR3: TGCGCCAGCAGCAAGGACAGGGCTGGGGCCAACGTCCTGACTTTC. Its translation: CASSKDRAGANVLTF.

Only one count was recorded for this clone. V gene TRBV2 combines with J gene TRBJ1-1; no definite D call. Per the germline V gene, CDR1 is SNHLY and CDR2 is FYNNEI. Deletions cut 3 bases from V and 5 bases from J, with 4 bases between. CDR3 length: 11 residues. Here the CDR3 reads CASSERTEAFF. DNA for the CDR3: TGTGCCAGCAGTGAGAGGACTGAAGCTTTCTTT.

The rearrangement joins TRBV4-3 to TRBJ2-7; D possibly matches TRBD1 or TRBD2 (5 bases each). The CDR3 extends over 15 amino acids. Trimming pared 5 bases from V and 3 bases from J, leaving 17 bases between. CDR1 LGHNA and CDR2 YSLEER come from the germline V gene. The CDR3 is CASSAAWDPYYEQYF. The CDR3 DNA sequence: TGCGCCAGCAGCGCTGCATGGGACCCATACTACGAGCAGTACTTC.

J is TRBJ1-1 and V is TRBV3-1 (or the pseudogene TRBV3-2); D unresolved. V lost 5 bases and J 10 bases, leaving 17 bases between the germline ends. CDR3 length: 13 amino acids. Germline V gene data show CDR1 as LGHDT and CDR2 as YNNKEL (reference sequence). CDR3: CASSDRTHPVAFF. In DNA, the CDR3 is TGTGCCAGCAGCGACCGGACGCACCCGGTAGCTTTCTTT.

V usage is TRBV2 and J usage is TRBJ1-3, with D unclear. Looked up from germline, CDR1 is SNHLY and CDR2 is FYNNEI. The V and J ends lost 4 bases and 0 bases respectively, with 13 bases between them. This CDR3 has 16 residues. The CDR3 spells CASSVRPALSGNTIYF. CDR3 DNA sequence: TGTGCCAGCAGTGTTCGTCCTGCCCTCTCTGGAAACACCATATATTTT.

The chain combines TRBV12-3 or TRBV12-4 with TRBJ2-7; D ambiguous. This CDR3 is built from 13 residues. Trimming took 2 bases from V and 3 from J, leaving 8 bases between them. The CDR3 here is CASSLRQNYEQYF. The CDR3, as DNA: TGTGCCAGCAGTTTAAGGCAAAACTACGAGCAGTACTTC.

Here the CDR3 DNA reads TGTGCCAGCAGTTTCCCCGGACAGGGGGTGAATCAGCCCCAGCATTTT. Protein product: CASSFPGQGVNQPQHF. J is TRBJ1-5 and V is TRBV28; 10 bases fit TRBD1. The CDR3 is 16 amino acids. Germline V gene data show CDR1 as MDHEN and CDR2 as SYDVKM. The V gene end was trimmed by 3 bases and the J gene end by 4 bases; junction bases not matched to a gene: 6.

V and J are TRBV6-5 and TRBJ1-1, with a possible D match to TRBD1 (5 bases). The CDR3 loop spans 14 amino acids. The ends were cut back, 6 bases at V and 13 bases at J, with 24 bases in the middle. CDR1 MNHEY and CDR2 SVGAGI come from the germline V gene. CDR3 protein: CASSLVGREGNVFF. CDR3 bases: TGTGCCAGCAGCCTAGTAGGCAGGGAGGGAAACGTTTTCTTT.

Remarks on this clone: In the same sample, other DNA sequences code for this CDR3. This chain uses TRBV5-1 with TRBJ1-4, with D perhaps TRBD1 (5 bases). V was pared by 4 bases and J by 0 bases, with 7 bases between. The CDR3 spans 14 residues. Germline V gene data show CDR1 as SGHRS and CDR2 as YFSETQ. CDR3 sequence: CASSLGPTNEKLFF. CDR3 DNA: TGCGCCAGCAGCCTGGGACCAACTAATGAAAAACTGTTTTTT.

The gene calls are TRBV19 and TRBJ1-1; tentatively, D is TRBD1 (5 bases). The CDR3 covers 14 residues. With 3 bases removed from V and 0 bases from J, the gap between germline ends came to 8 bases. Per the germline V gene, CDR1 is LNHDA and CDR2 is SQIVND (reference sequence). CDR3 in amino acids: CASSMTVMNTEAFF. The CDR3 DNA reads as TGTGCCAGTAGTATGACAGTGATGAACACTGAAGCTTTCTTT.

This clone is a singleton in its sample. V and J are TRBV30 and TRBJ1-1, with TRBD1 identical over 8 bases. Germline V gives CDR1 GTSNPN, CDR2 SVGIG (reference sequence). With 2 bases clipped from V and 0 bases from J, the junction kept 2 bases outside the gene matches. This CDR3 has 14 residues. CDR3 sequence: CAWSLGQVNTEAFF. The CDR3 DNA is TGTGCCTGGAGTTTGGGACAGGTGAACACTGAAGCTTTCTTT.

The chain links TRBV12-5 to TRBJ2-3, with D perhaps assigned TRBD1 or TRBD2 (5 bases each). Germline loops: CDR1 LGHNT, CDR2 FRNRAP. The CDR3 is made up of 18 amino acids. V was shortened by 0 bases and J by 0 bases, with 16 bases between the two germline ends. CDR3 DNA sequence: TGTGCTAGTGGTTTGGTACTAGACGGGACGACTAGCACAGATACGCAGTATTTT. This encodes CASGLVLDGTTSTDTQYF.

The rearrangement joins TRBV27 to TRBJ2-3; D is ambiguous. This CDR3 spans 15 amino acids. V lost 6 bases, J lost 4 bases, and 17 bases lay in between. Germline CDR1 and CDR2: MNHEY and SMNVEV (reference sequence). The CDR3 spells CASRLGSTESDTQYF. The CDR3 region has the DNA TGTGCCAGCAGGCTTGGGTCTACTGAGTCAGATACGCAGTATTTT.

The sample holds one count of this clone. The gene calls are TRBV6-2 or TRBV6-3 and TRBJ2-3; perhaps TRBD2 as D (5 bases). This CDR3 has 15 residues. Trimming removed 2 bases from V and 5 bases from J, with 14 bases in between. Germline V gene lookup returns CDR1 MNHEY and CDR2 SVGEGT. Written as DNA, the CDR3 is TGTGCCAGCAGTTACGAGCGTTTACTAGGAGATACGCAGTATTTT. Translation: CASSYERLLGDTQYF.

In its sample, this clone was seen a few times. This rearrangement joins TRBV30 to TRBJ2-5, with 10 bases fitting TRBD1. Germline V gene data show CDR1 as GTSNPN and CDR2 as SVGIG (reference sequence). J gave up 1 base and V 1 base, and 6 bases lay outside the gene matches. The CDR3 totals 16 residues. CDR3 sequence (DNA): TGTGCCTGGAGTGGGGGACAGGGGACTTTCCAAGAGACCCAGTACTTC. Translated: CAWSGGQGTFQETQYF.

This chain links TRBV6-6 with TRBJ1-1; D is ambiguous. The CDR3 has 11 residues. V lost 2 bases, J lost 8 bases, and 6 bases lay in between. Germline CDR1 and CDR2: MNHNY and SVGAGI (reference sequence). CDR3 coding DNA: TGTGCCAGCAGTTACCCCCCGGAAGCTTTCTTT. Protein product: CASSYPPEAFF.

This chain connects TRBV11-2 to TRBJ1-1; a possible D gene is TRBD1 (5 bases). Germline-derived CDR1 and CDR2 are SGHAT and FQNNGV. V gave up 5 bases and J gave up 1 base, with 14 bases separating them. The CDR3 has 15 residues. The CDR3 DNA reads as TGTGCCAGCAGCGAATCAGGGTCGGCGAACACTGAAGCTTTCTTT. Translation: CASSESGSANTEAFF.

The genes are TRBV30 and TRBJ2-7; D unclear. V dropped 0 bases and J dropped 2 bases, with 11 bases sitting between them. This CDR3 has 14 residues. Germline V lookup: CDR1 GTSNPN, CDR2 SVGIG (reference sequence). The CDR3 nucleotides are TGTGCCTGGAGTGTACGGGTCGGACCCTACGAGCAGTACTTC. Its translation: CAWSVRVGPYEQYF.

This chain connects TRBV20-1 to TRBJ1-1; no clear D. Trimming cost V 4 bases and J 3 bases, with 6 bases left between them. CDR3 length: 11 residues. The germline CDR1 and CDR2 sequences are DFQATT and SNEGSKA (reference sequence). The CDR3 loop reads CSAKDYTEAFF. DNA for the CDR3: TGCAGTGCTAAGGATTACACTGAAGCTTTCTTT.

This clone was observed a single time. The chain carries TRBV28 and TRBJ2-4; no firm D call. This CDR3 region has 12 residues. Germline V CDR1 and CDR2: MDHEN, SYDVKM. V gave up 8 bases and J gave up 0 bases, with 5 bases separating them. CDR3 sequence reads: CASQIAKNIQYF. In DNA, the CDR3 is TGTGCCAGCCAAATAGCCAAAAACATTCAGTACTTC.

In this sample, this clone turned up once. The chain joins TRBV30 to TRBJ1-5; D not certain. The germline V gene has CDR1 GTSNPN and CDR2 SVGIG (reference sequence). This CDR3 is 13 amino acids long. Trimming pared 0 bases from V and 7 bases from J, leaving 10 bases between. Here the CDR3 DNA reads TGTGCCTGGAGTGTTTCATCGCGGCAGCCCCAGCATTTT. Translation gives CAWSVSSRQPQHF.

J is TRBJ1-2 and V is TRBV30, with D perhaps TRBD1 (6 bases). The germline V gene encodes CDR1 GTSNPN and CDR2 SVGIG (reference sequence). V was clipped by 0 bases and J by 2 bases, with 7 bases between them. The CDR3 is 13 amino acids. The CDR3 DNA is TGTGCCTGGAGTGTGAGGGGGAACTATGGCTACACCTTC. Its translation is CAWSVRGNYGYTF.

This chain uses TRBV7-2 with TRBJ1-1, with TRBD1 as a possible D gene (5 bases). Germline CDR1 SGHTA, CDR2 FQGNSA. Trimming removed 5 bases at V and 8 bases at J, with 12 bases between. This CDR3 is built from 12 residues. The CDR3 reads CASSPRQLEAFF. The CDR3 region has the DNA TGTGCCAGCAGCCCGAGACAGCTAGAAGCTTTCTTT.

The chain recombines TRBV6-5 with TRBJ2-2; TRBD2 aligns across 7 bases. There are 13 residues in the CDR3. Unmatched junction bases numbered 0, after V lost 5 bases and J lost 3 bases. Germline V gives CDR1 MNHEY, CDR2 SVGAGI. CDR3 DNA sequence: TGTGCCAGCAGTCTAGCGGACACCGGGGAGCTGTTTTTT. Its translation: CASSLADTGELFF.

The V and J genes are TRBV2 and TRBJ1-1; D not certain. The CDR3 is 12 amino acids. V was clipped by 4 bases and J by 8 bases, with 11 bases between them. CDR1 and CDR2 (germline): SNHLY, FYNNEI. The CDR3 loop reads CASSGEGAEAFF. DNA of the CDR3: TGTGCCAGCAGTGGAGAGGGAGCGGAAGCTTTCTTT.